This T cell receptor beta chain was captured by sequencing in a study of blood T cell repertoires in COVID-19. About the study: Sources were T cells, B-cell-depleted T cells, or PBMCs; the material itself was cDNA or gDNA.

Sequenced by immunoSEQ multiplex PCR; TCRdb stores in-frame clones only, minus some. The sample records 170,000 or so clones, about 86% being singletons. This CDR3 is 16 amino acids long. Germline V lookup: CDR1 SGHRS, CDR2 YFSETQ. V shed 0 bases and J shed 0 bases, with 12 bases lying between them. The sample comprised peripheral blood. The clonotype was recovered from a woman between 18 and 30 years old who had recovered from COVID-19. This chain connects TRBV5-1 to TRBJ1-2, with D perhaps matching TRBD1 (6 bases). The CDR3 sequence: CASSLGRQVPNYGYTF. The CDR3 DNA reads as TGCGCCAGCAGCTTGGGCAGACAGGTCCCTAACTATGGCTACACCTTC. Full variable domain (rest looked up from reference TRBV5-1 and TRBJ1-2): KAGVTQTPRYLIKTRGQQVTLSCSPISGHRSVSWYQQTPGQGLQFLFEYFSETQRNKGNFPGRFSGRQFSNSRSEMNVSTLELGDSALYLCASSLGRQVPNYGYTFGSGTRLTVV.